The 16 T cell receptor beta chains listed next were all sequenced from one sample in a study of shared clonotypes between healthy human individuals. Assay used: immunoSEQ multiplex PCR; TCRdb lists only in-frame clones, some missing. The sample has roughly 1,100,000 clones; around four fifths are singletons. The sample comprised memory CD4+ T cells sorted from blood. The subset denotes: CD45RA-negative fraction. Source of these receptors: a man younger than 35 in good health.

V gene TRBV18 combines with J gene TRBJ2-6, with D possibly TRBD2 on 5 matching bases. Germline assignment: CDR1 KGHSH and CDR2 LQKENI. V shed 1 base and J shed 0 bases, with 13 bases lying between them. This CDR3 is built from 18 residues. CDR3 sequence reads: CASSPLPGTSSGANVLTF. CDR3 bases: TGTGCCAGCTCACCACTTCCGGGAACCTCCTCTGGGGCCAACGTCCTGACTTTC. The full variable domain, its missing parts supplied by reference TRBV18 and TRBJ2-6, is NAGVMQNPRHLVRRRGQEARLRCSPMKGHSHVYWYRQLPEEGLKFMVYLQKENIIDESGMPKERFSAEFPKEGPSILRIQQVVRGDSAAYFCASSPLPGTSSGANVLTFGAGSRLTVL.

V gene TRBV6-6 combines with J gene TRBJ2-7; D is possibly TRBD2 (6 bases). The CDR3 has 15 residues. CDR1 is MNHNY, CDR2 SVGAGI, per germline (reference sequence). Trimming took off 1 base at V and 1 base at J, with 11 bases between the two ends. CDR3 coding DNA: TGTGCCAGCAGTTACTTCCAGGGACTTTCCTACGAGCAGTACTTC. Amino acid sequence: CASSYFQGLSYEQYF.

A note on this clone: This sample includes further DNA sequences coding for the same CDR3. The chain couples TRBV29-1 to TRBJ1-2, with 10 positions matching TRBD1. V dropped 6 bases and J dropped 7; count of bases not matched to a gene: 2. In germline, CDR1 is SQVTM, CDR2 ANQGSEA. The CDR3 extends over 11 amino acids. CDR3 coding DNA: TGCAGCGTGGGACAGGGGCTTGGCTACACCTTC. Its translation: CSVGQGLGYTF. Supplemented by reference TRBV29-1 and TRBJ1-2, the full variable domain reads SAVISQKPSRDICQRGTSLTIQCQVDSQVTMMFWYRQQPGQSLTLIATANQGSEATYESGFVIDKFPISRPNLTFSTLTVSNMSPEDSSIYLCSVGQGLGYTFGSGTRLTVV.

The chain recombines TRBV28 with TRBJ1-2; tentative D call: TRBD1 (5 bases). The V end was cut by 6 bases, the J end by 5 bases, with 16 bases between. The germline V gene has CDR1 MDHEN and CDR2 SYDVKM. The CDR3 contains 14 residues. The CDR3 loop is CASSSQGLSYGYTF. Here the CDR3 DNA reads TGTGCCAGCAGCTCCCAGGGACTTTCTTATGGCTACACCTTC.

The genes are TRBV10-3 and TRBJ2-1, with D perhaps assigned TRBD1 or TRBD2 (5 bases each). CDR1 and CDR2 from the germline V gene are ENHRY and SYGVKD. CDR3 size: 15 residues. The V end was cut by 3 bases, the J end by 7 bases, with 16 bases between. CDR3 DNA sequence: TGTGCCATCAGTGATGGGGGTGGGATGGGTAATGAGCAGTTCTTC. It translates to CAISDGGGMGNEQFF.

The V gene is TRBV11-1, the J gene TRBJ1-1, with D unclear. The CDR3 is 11 amino acids. Germline V gene lookup returns CDR1 SGHAT and CDR2 FQDESV (reference sequence). Trimming shortened V by 6 bases and J by 5 bases, and 7 bases separated the two germline ends. In DNA, the CDR3 is TGTGCCAGCAGGAGGGTGACTGAAGCTTTCTTT. Residues: CASRRVTEAFF.

This clone has a single count. The CDR3 coding sequence is TGTGCCAGTAGTGCTTCAAGGACATATTCTGGCTACACCTTC. Its protein is CASSASRTYSGYTF. The rearrangement links TRBV19 to TRBJ1-2; D may be TRBD1 (5 bases). Trimming removed 5 bases from V and 7 bases from J, with 17 bases in between. Germline CDR1 reads LNHDA; CDR2 reads SQIVND (reference sequence). CDR3 length equals 14 residues.

This chain links TRBV5-4 with TRBJ1-4; 9 bases agree with TRBD1. V shed 4 bases and J 5 bases; nucleotides not matched to a gene: 6. CDR1 and CDR2 from the germline V gene are SGHNT and YYREEE (reference sequence). This CDR3 has 15 amino acids. The CDR3 nucleotides read TGTGCCAGCAGCCTCGGGACAGGGAGGAATGAAAAACTGTTTTTT. Protein product: CASSLGTGRNEKLFF.

The table lists this clone with a count of one. This rearrangement joins TRBV29-1 to TRBJ2-2; 13 bases fit TRBD2. The CDR3 loop spans 16 amino acids. Looked up from germline, CDR1 is SQVTM and CDR2 is ANQGSEA. The CDR3 here is CRLRLAGGPNTGELFF. The CDR3 nucleotides are TGCAGACTACGACTAGCGGGAGGCCCGAACACCGGGGAGCTGTTTTTT.

The V call is TRBV4-1, the J call TRBJ1-5; D is perhaps TRBD1 (5 bases). Trimming stripped 3 bases from V and 7 bases from J, with 16 bases between. The CDR3 contains 15 residues. Germline V gene lookup returns CDR1 MGHRA and CDR2 YSYEKL. CDR3 coding DNA: TGCGCCAGCAGCCACACTAGGGGTTTGGGACAGCCCCAGCATTTT. Translating it yields CASSHTRGLGQPQHF.

In regard to this clone: This clone may be a read error of a much larger clone one base away. As DNA, the CDR3 is TGTGCCAGCAGTTACGGCGGGACAACCACTGAAGCTTTCTTT. It is translated as CASSYGGTTTEAFF. The genes are TRBV6-6 and TRBJ1-1; perhaps TRBD1 as D (6 bases). Germline V gene data show CDR1 as MNHNY and CDR2 as SVGAGI (reference sequence). Trimming removed 2 bases at V and 4 bases at J, with 11 bases between. The CDR3 is made up of 14 amino acids.

The rearrangement uses TRBV6-4 and TRBJ2-2, with TRBD1 as a possible D gene (6 bases). The CDR3 has 16 residues. Germline CDR1 is MRHNA and CDR2 is SNTAGT. V was cut by 3 bases and J by 3 bases, with 14 bases left in between. CDR3 DNA sequence: TGTGCCAGCAGTGAAAGATGGGGGCCAGACACCGGGGAGCTGTTTTTT. Residues: CASSERWGPDTGELFF.

The chain joins TRBV11-1 to TRBJ2-1; the D call may be TRBD1 or TRBD2 (5 bases each). This CDR3 comprises 14 residues. Germline-derived CDR1 and CDR2 are SGHAT and FQDESV (reference sequence). V was cut by 6 bases and J by 9 bases, with 18 bases left in between. The CDR3 is CASRVGRTGVEQFF. The CDR3 DNA is TGTGCCAGCAGAGTGGGACGGACCGGTGTTGAGCAGTTCTTC.

J is TRBJ1-3 and V is TRBV10-3; no reliable D call. The CDR3 has 11 residues. Trimming pared 7 bases from V and 4 bases from J, leaving 5 bases between. Germline V gene data show CDR1 as ENHRY and CDR2 as SYGVKD. The CDR3 loop reads CAITQGNTIYF. The CDR3 DNA reads as TGTGCCATCACACAGGGAAACACCATATATTTT.

The chain recombines TRBV5-1 with TRBJ1-1; possibly TRBD1 for D (5 bases). Germline V lookup: CDR1 SGHRS, CDR2 YFSETQ. This CDR3 comprises 14 residues. V was shortened by 2 bases and J by 6 bases, with 14 bases between the two germline ends. CDR3 sequence (DNA): TGCGCCAGCAGCTTACTGGGGGGTTTGGCTGAAGCTTTCTTT. Amino acids: CASSLLGGLAEAFF.

The V and J genes are TRBV5-1 and TRBJ1-3; D ambiguous. V was clipped by 4 bases and J by 4 bases, with 12 bases between them. This CDR3 has 14 residues. From germline, CDR1 is SGHRS and CDR2 YFSETQ. CDR3 nucleotides: TGCGCCAGCAGCGGCTCGAATAGGGGAAACACCATATATTTT. Translated: CASSGSNRGNTIYF. The full variable domain, its missing parts supplied by reference TRBV5-1 and TRBJ1-3, is KAGVTQTPRYLIKTRGQQVTLSCSPISGHRSVSWYQQTPGQGLQFLFEYFSETQRNKGNFPGRFSGRQFSNSRSEMNVSTLELGDSALYLCASSGSNRGNTIYFGEGSWLTVV.